One sample yielded the 9 T cell receptor beta chains listed below, sequenced in a study of cytomegalovirus exposure and HLA in healthy donors. TCRdb keeps only in-frame clones here, not all; method: immunoSEQ multiplex PCR. The table lists tens of thousands of clones, more than 70% of them singletons. Sequencing was done on a sample of PBMCs. The receptors were gathered from a woman aged 18-30 years in good health and CMV-seronegative.

V is TRBV15 and J is TRBJ1-3; D is uncertain. From germline, CDR1 is LNHNV and CDR2 YYDKDF (reference sequence). This CDR3 has 14 residues. The ends were cut back, 3 bases at V and 7 bases at J, with 13 bases in the middle. The CDR3 loop is CATSSRSGGNTIYF. CDR3 DNA sequence: TGTGCCACCAGCAGTCGGTCCGGCGGGAACACCATATATTTT.

This rearrangement joins TRBV5-4 to TRBJ2-1; 7 nucleotides line up with TRBD1. The V and J ends lost 0 bases and 6 bases, in that order; junction bases with no gene match: 6. The germline V gene encodes CDR1 SGHNT and CDR2 YYREEE (reference sequence). This CDR3 has 15 amino acids. The CDR3 DNA reads TGTGCCAGCAGCTTGGGAGGGGGCCCCCCCAATGAGCAGTTCTTC. The encoded protein is CASSLGGGPPNEQFF.

The chain joins TRBV18 to TRBJ2-7; possibly TRBD1 for D (6 bases). This CDR3 region has 13 residues. Trimming removed 6 bases at V and 3 bases at J, with 12 bases between. The V gene's germline CDR1 is KGHSH and CDR2 LQKENI. CDR3 residues: CASSPGQHYEQYF. The CDR3 nucleotides read TGTGCCAGCTCCCCGGGACAACACTACGAGCAGTACTTC.

Comment on this clone: The junction and the germline gene differ at one end; a read error may be behind it. The rearrangement links TRBV5-6 to TRBJ2-2, with 7 bases aligning to TRBD1. The CDR3 covers 15 residues. From germline, CDR1 is SGHDT and CDR2 YYEEEE. This CDR3 reads CASSPRTGGHRGAVF. DNA for the CDR3: TGTGCCAGCAGCCCGAGGACAGGCGGACACCGGGGAGCTGTTTTT.

The chain has TRBV27 and TRBJ1-4, with D perhaps matching TRBD1 (6 bases). V was cut by 5 bases and J by 3 bases, with 16 bases left in between. Germline V gene data show CDR1 as MNHEY and CDR2 as SMNVEV (reference sequence). There are 16 residues in the CDR3. The CDR3, as DNA: TGTGCCAGCAGTCCCCGGGGAAAGGGGGCTAATGAAAAACTGTTTTTT. It codes for CASSPRGKGANEKLFF.

V gene TRBV6-6 combines with J gene TRBJ1-1, with D perhaps matching TRBD1 (5 bases). V was shortened by 6 bases and J by 5 bases, with 13 bases between the two germline ends. This CDR3 contains 13 residues. The V gene's germline CDR1 is MNHNY and CDR2 SVGAGI (reference sequence). CDR3 protein: CASRKGVVTEAFF. Written as DNA, the CDR3 is TGTGCCAGCAGAAAAGGGGTGGTAACTGAAGCTTTCTTT.

This rearrangement joins TRBV21-1 to TRBJ2-7; the table's D call of TRBD1 was not tested on the DNA. TRBV21-1 is a pseudogene. The CDR3 is 14 amino acids. The DNA for the CDR3 is TGTGCCAGCAGATCCCGAGGGACATCCTACGAGCAGTACTTC. It codes for CASRSRGTSYEQYF.

The sample holds many counts of this clone. The rearrangement links TRBV11-3 to TRBJ2-6, with D hard to call. The CDR3 length is 14 residues. From germline, CDR1 is SGHNT and CDR2 YENEEA. Trimming shortened V by 0 bases and J by 4 bases, and 4 bases separated the two germline ends. The CDR3 sequence is CASSLERGANVLTF. CDR3 in DNA: TGTGCCAGCAGCTTAGAACGGGGGGCCAACGTCCTGACTTTC.

The V call is TRBV6-5, the J call TRBJ2-2; D is perhaps TRBD2 (6 bases). V was trimmed by 3 bases and J by 5 bases, leaving 13 bases between them. The CDR3 length is 15 residues. Germline V gives CDR1 MNHEY, CDR2 SVGAGI. This CDR3 is CASSYRGSGTGELFF. Here the CDR3 DNA reads TGTGCCAGCAGTTATCGGGGGAGTGGGACCGGGGAGCTGTTTTTT.